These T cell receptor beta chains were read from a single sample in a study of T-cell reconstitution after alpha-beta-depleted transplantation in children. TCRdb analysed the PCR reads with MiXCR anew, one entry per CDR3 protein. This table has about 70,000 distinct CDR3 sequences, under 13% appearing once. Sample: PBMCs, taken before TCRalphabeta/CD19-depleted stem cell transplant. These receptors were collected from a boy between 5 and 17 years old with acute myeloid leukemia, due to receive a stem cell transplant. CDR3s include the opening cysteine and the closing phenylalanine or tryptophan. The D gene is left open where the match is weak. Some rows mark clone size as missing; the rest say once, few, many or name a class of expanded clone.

CASSEARNIEAFF	TGTGCCAGCAGTGAGGCAAGAAATATCGAAGCTTTCTTT	TRBJ1-1	many	TRBV5-4	-
CASSLRGGHEKLFF	TGTGCCAGCAGCCTGCGGGGAGGGCACGAAAAACTGTTTTTT	TRBJ1-4	many	TRBV3-1	-
CAAGQGGYGYTF	TGTGCCGCCGGACAGGGGGGTTATGGCTACACCTTC	TRBJ1-2	many	TRBV7-8	TRBD1
CASSEVSGGADEQFF	TGTGCCAGCAGTGAAGTGAGCGGGGGGGCGGATGAGCAGTTCTTC	TRBJ2-1	many	TRBV6-1	TRBD2
CASSQGQGEDTQYF	TGTGCCAGCAGCCAGGGACAGGGTGAAGATACGCAGTATTTT	TRBJ2-3	many	TRBV7-8	TRBD1
CASSPQYEQYF	TGTGCCAGCTCACCTCAGTACGAGCAGTACTTC	TRBJ2-7	many	TRBV18	-
CASSFGGQDTQYF	TGTGCCAGCAGCTTTGGAGGTCAAGATACGCAGTATTTT	TRBJ2-3	many	TRBV5-5	-
CASSLATGPGGETQYF	TGTGCCAGCAGCTTAGCAACCGGGCCTGGTGGGGAGACCCAGTACTTC	TRBJ2-5	few	TRBV7-6	-
CSATPWDSGANVLTF	TGCAGTGCTACTCCGTGGGACTCTGGGGCCAACGTCCTGACTTTC	TRBJ2-6	-	TRBV20-1	-
CASSGQSSGANVLTF	TGTGCCAGCAGTGGACAGTCCTCTGGGGCCAACGTCCTGACTTTC	TRBJ2-6	many	TRBV28	-
CASSPWQSASYNEQFF	TGTGCCAGCAGCCCCTGGCAGTCGGCATCCTACAATGAGCAGTTCTTC	TRBJ2-1	-	TRBV13	-
CSAQSTGSGYEQYF	TGCAGCGCGCAATCAACAGGATCGGGCTACGAGCAGTACTTC	TRBJ2-7	many	TRBV29-1	-
CASRTTEAFF	TGTGCCAGCAGAACCACTGAAGCTTTCTTT	TRBJ1-1	many	TRBV28	-
CASSFKQSEGYNEQFF	TGTGCCAGCAGTTTTAAGCAGTCCGAGGGGTACAATGAGCAGTTCTTC	TRBJ2-1	many	TRBV28	-
CSYDGSTDTQYF	TGCAGCTACGACGGAAGCACAGATACGCAGTATTTT	TRBJ2-3	many	TRBV20-1	-
CASSLLPRTGVSNYGYTF	TGTGCCAGCAGTTTGTTACCCCGGACAGGGGTATCTAACTATGGCTACACCTTC	TRBJ1-2	many	TRBV27	TRBD1
CASSVGPSNYEQYF	TGTGCCAGCAGCGTAGGCCCTAGCAACTACGAGCAGTACTTC	TRBJ2-7	few	TRBV9	-
CASSLEAGQNEKLFF	TGCGCCAGCAGCCTGGAGGCAGGGCAGAATGAAAAACTGTTTTTT	TRBJ1-4	many	TRBV4-1	-
CASSSPSYNSPLHF	TGCGCCAGCAGCTCCCCCTCCTATAATTCACCCCTCCACTTT	TRBJ1-6	many	TRBV5-1	-
CASRSGTSDEQYF	TGCGCCAGCCGGAGCGGGACATCCGACGAGCAGTACTTC	TRBJ2-7	many	TRBV5-1	-
CASGRPGTLRHEQYF	TGTGCCAGCGGAAGACCCGGGACGCTGAGGCACGAGCAGTACTTC	TRBJ2-7	many	TRBV3-1	-
CASARGPNEKLFF	TGTGCCAGCGCACGTGGGCCCAATGAAAAACTGTTTTTT	TRBJ1-4	many	TRBV12-3/TRBV12-4	-
CASSKGGEYEQFF	TGCGCCAGCAGTAAGGGTGGAGAGTACGAGCAGTTCTTC	TRBJ2-1	few	TRBV5-1	-
CSVLRDTGELFF	TGCAGCGTTCTGCGGGATACCGGGGAGCTGTTTTTT	TRBJ2-2	many	TRBV29-1	-
CASSTTRGTNEKLFF	TGTGCCAGCAGCACCACCAGGGGAACTAATGAAAAACTGTTTTTT	TRBJ1-4	many	TRBV7-6	-
CASGLGDSENSPLHF	TGTGCTAGTGGTTTGGGGGACAGTGAAAATTCACCCCTCCACTTT	TRBJ1-6	many	TRBV12-5	TRBD1
CASPPSWAGGTDTQYF	TGTGCCAGCCCCCCTTCCTGGGCAGGGGGCACAGATACGCAGTATTTT	TRBJ2-3	many	TRBV28	-
CASSPGLAPGGSYNEQFF	TGTGCCAGCAGCCCGGGACTAGCGCCGGGGGGATCCTACAATGAGCAGTTCTTC	TRBJ2-1	many	TRBV5-6	TRBD2
CASSLNLDYEQYF	TGCGCCAGCAGCTTAAACCTAGACTACGAGCAGTACTTC	TRBJ2-7	many	TRBV5-1	-
CASSGGGELFF	TGTGCCAGCAGCGGAGGCGGGGAGCTGTTTTTT	TRBJ2-2	-	TRBV7-9	-
CSARSPANGRNTGELFF	TGCAGTGCTAGAAGTCCAGCGAACGGTAGGAACACCGGGGAGCTGTTTTTT	TRBJ2-2	many	TRBV20-1	-
CASSGGTVTQETQYF	TGTGCCAGCAGCGGGGGGACAGTCACACAAGAGACCCAGTACTTC	TRBJ2-5	-	TRBV9	TRBD1
CASSLGGGNYGYTF	TGTGCCAGCAGTTTGGGAGGGGGAAACTATGGCTACACCTTC	TRBJ1-2	many	TRBV12-3/TRBV12-4	-
CSARGGPGYTF	TGCAGTGCTAGGGGAGGGCCCGGCTACACCTTC	TRBJ1-2	many	TRBV20-1	-
CSANRGDLIYNSPLHF	TGCAGTGCTAACCGGGGCGATCTCATCTATAATTCACCCCTCCACTTT	TRBJ1-6	many	TRBV20-1	-
CASSLKVGLGDNEQFF	TGCGCCAGCAGCCTTAAGGTCGGACTAGGGGACAATGAGCAGTTCTTC	TRBJ2-1	many	TRBV5-1	TRBD2
CSVVVITGTGGNEQYF	TGCAGCGTTGTGGTGATCACCGGGACAGGGGGCAACGAGCAGTACTTC	TRBJ2-7	many	TRBV29-1	TRBD1
CASSRVGGRNEQFF	TGTGCCAGCAGCAGAGTTGGCGGAAGAAATGAGCAGTTCTTC	TRBJ2-1	many	TRBV27	-
CASSLKGGRPTGELFF	TGTGCCAGCAGCTTAAAGGGCGGGAGGCCCACCGGGGAGCTGTTTTTT	TRBJ2-2	few	TRBV7-2	TRBD2
CASSTSDSRRSYNEQFF	TGTGCCAGCAGTACCTCGGACAGTCGCCGCTCCTACAATGAGCAGTTCTTC	TRBJ2-1	many	TRBV27	-
CASSPRQTSYEQYF	TGTGCCAGCAGCCCCCGACAAACATCCTACGAGCAGTACTTC	TRBJ2-7	many	TRBV9	-
CASTAEDSYGYTF	TGTGCCAGCACCGCGGAGGACTCCTATGGCTACACCTTC	TRBJ1-2	-	TRBV28	-
CASSLELGGYTF	TGCGCCAGCAGCTTGGAATTAGGCGGCTACACCTTC	TRBJ1-2	many	TRBV5-1	-
CASTPRGTSGDNEQFF	TGTGCCAGCACCCCACGGGGGACTAGCGGGGACAATGAGCAGTTCTTC	TRBJ2-1	many	TRBV7-9	TRBD2
CATSRDRLSNQPQHF	TGTGCCACCAGCAGAGACCGTCTAAGCAATCAGCCCCAGCATTTT	TRBJ1-5	many	TRBV15	-